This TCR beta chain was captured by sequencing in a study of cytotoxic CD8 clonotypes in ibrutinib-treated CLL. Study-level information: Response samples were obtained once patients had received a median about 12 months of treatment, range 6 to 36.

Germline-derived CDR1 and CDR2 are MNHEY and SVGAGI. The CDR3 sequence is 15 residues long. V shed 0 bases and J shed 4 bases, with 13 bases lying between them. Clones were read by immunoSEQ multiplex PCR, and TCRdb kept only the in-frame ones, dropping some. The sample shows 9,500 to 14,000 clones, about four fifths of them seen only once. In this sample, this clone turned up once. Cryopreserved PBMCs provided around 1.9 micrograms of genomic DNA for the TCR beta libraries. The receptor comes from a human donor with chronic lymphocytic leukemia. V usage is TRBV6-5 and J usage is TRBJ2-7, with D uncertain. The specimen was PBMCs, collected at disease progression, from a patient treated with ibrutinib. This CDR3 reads CASSYSASDPYEQYF. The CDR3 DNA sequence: TGTGCCAGCAGTTACTCCGCGTCGGACCCTTACGAGCAGTACTTC.